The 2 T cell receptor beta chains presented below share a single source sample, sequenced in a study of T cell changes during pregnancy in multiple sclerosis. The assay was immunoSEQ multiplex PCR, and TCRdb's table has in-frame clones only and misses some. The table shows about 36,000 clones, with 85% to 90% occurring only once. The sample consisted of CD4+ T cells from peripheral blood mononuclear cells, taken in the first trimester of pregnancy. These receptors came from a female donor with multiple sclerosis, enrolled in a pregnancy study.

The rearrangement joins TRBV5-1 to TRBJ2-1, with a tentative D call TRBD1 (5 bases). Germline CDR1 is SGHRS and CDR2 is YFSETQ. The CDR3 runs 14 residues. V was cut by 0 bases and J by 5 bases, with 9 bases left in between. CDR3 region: CASSLAGRDNEQFF. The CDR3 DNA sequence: TGCGCCAGCAGCTTGGCCGGCAGGGACAATGAGCAGTTCTTC.

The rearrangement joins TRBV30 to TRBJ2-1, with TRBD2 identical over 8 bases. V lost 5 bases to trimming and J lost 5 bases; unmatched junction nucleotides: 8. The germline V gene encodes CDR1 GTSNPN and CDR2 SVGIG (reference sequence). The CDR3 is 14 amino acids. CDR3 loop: CAWDVAGSHNEQFF. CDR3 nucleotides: TGTGCCTGGGATGTAGCGGGATCTCACAATGAGCAGTTCTTC.